One sample yielded the 22 T cell receptor beta chains listed below, sequenced in a study of blood T cell repertoires in COVID-19 (dated by TCRdb to between 2020 and 2021). Receptors were amplified or captured by the immunoSEQ multiplex PCR assay. This is the immuneACCESS table as TCRdb keeps it, with only in-frame sequences that have V and J called. A part of the clones is gone; compared with another copy, unresolved V genes explain less than half, and the rest is unexplained. Present in this sample are some 430,000 clones, less than 95% of which were seen just once. Clones ranked in the top ten supply about 0.57% of the sample. Specimen: PBMCs or T cells enriched from blood (not recorded which). These receptors came from a man between 18 and 29 years old who had recovered from COVID-19.

The CDR3 nucleotides are TGTGCCAGCAGTCATTGGGACTTTACATCCTCCTTAAGCTCCTACAATGAGCAGTTCTTC. This sequence encodes CASSHWDFTSSLSSYNEQFF. This chain connects TRBV2 to TRBJ2-1, with D possibly matching TRBD2 (6 bases). The germline V and J ends were trimmed by 5 bases and 0 bases, with 26 bases remaining between them. Germline V gene lookup returns CDR1 SNHLY and CDR2 FYNNEI. The CDR3 loop spans 20 amino acids.

This clone was seen only once. V usage is TRBV3-1 (or the pseudogene TRBV3-2) and J usage is TRBJ1-1, with 7 positions matching TRBD1. This CDR3 is 15 amino acids long. The V gene's germline CDR1 is LGHDT and CDR2 YNNKEL (reference sequence). The ends lost 3 bases at V and 1 base at J; junction bases unmatched: 5. As DNA, the CDR3 is TGTGCCAGCAGCCATACCGGGACAGCGAACACTGAAGCTTTCTTT. Its translation: CASSHTGTANTEAFF.

The chain combines TRBV14 with TRBJ2-3, with TRBD1 matching over 7 bases. Germline CDR1 and CDR2: SGHDN and FVKESK. The CDR3 consists of 15 residues. V lost 2 bases to trimming and J lost 6 bases; unmatched junction nucleotides: 8. DNA of the CDR3: TGTGCCAGCAGCCAAAACAGGGGTATAGTCGATACGCAGTATTTT. Its translation: CASSQNRGIVDTQYF.

This clone has more than one count but fewer than ten. The chain couples TRBV12-5 to TRBJ1-2, with 10 bases fitting TRBD1. Per germline, CDR1 LGHNT and CDR2 FRNRAP. V dropped 0 bases and J dropped 8; count of bases not matched to a gene: 9. This CDR3 region has 16 residues. CDR3 loop: CASGLVPGTGADGYTF. CDR3 coding DNA: TGTGCTAGTGGTTTGGTACCCGGGACAGGGGCGGACGGCTACACCTTC.

The chain carries TRBV15 and TRBJ2-5, with TRBD1 matching over 8 bases. This CDR3 has 14 residues. Germline V CDR1 and CDR2: LNHNV, YYDKDF (reference sequence). V shed 8 bases and J 4 bases; nucleotides not matched to a gene: 9. This chain's CDR3 is CATGRTGNRETQYF. The CDR3 DNA is TGTGCCACCGGGCGGACAGGGAATCGAGAGACCCAGTACTTC.

This clone was counted only a few times. V and J are TRBV7-8 and TRBJ1-5; no firm D call. This CDR3 is built from 14 residues. V was trimmed by 1 base and J by 1 base, leaving 5 bases between them. Germline V gives CDR1 SGHVS, CDR2 FQNEAQ. CDR3 nucleotide sequence: TGTGCCAGCAGCTTAGAAGCAAGCAATCAGCCCCAGCATTTT. Its protein is CASSLEASNQPQHF.

V is TRBV6-5 and J is TRBJ2-1; TRBD1 aligns across 9 bases. This CDR3 has 14 residues. The J segment lost 4 bases and the V segment lost 6 bases, leaving 4 bases of the junction unmatched. Germline values: CDR1 MNHEY, CDR2 SVGAGI. CDR3: CASRTGQGYNEQFF. The CDR3, as DNA: TGTGCCAGCAGAACCGGACAGGGGTACAATGAGCAGTTCTTC.

This chain joins TRBV28 and TRBJ1-5; D is undetermined. V dropped 3 bases and J dropped 7 bases, with 13 bases sitting between them. This CDR3 has 14 amino acids. CDR1 and CDR2 (germline): MDHEN, SYDVKM. CDR3 protein: CASSFPGFRQPQHF. For the CDR3, the DNA is TGTGCCAGCAGTTTCCCGGGGTTTCGGCAGCCCCAGCATTTT. The variable domain in full, with the rest retrieved from reference TRBV28 and TRBJ1-5, is DVKVTQSSRYLVKRTGEKVFLECVQDMDHENMFWYRQDPGLGLRLIYFSYDVKMKEKGDIPEGYSVSREKKERFSLILESASTNQTSMYLCASSFPGFRQPQHFGDGTRLSIL.

This chain joins TRBV11-2 and TRBJ2-5, with TRBD2 identical over 11 bases. The trim removed 6 bases at V and 3 bases at J, leaving 9 bases unmatched. This CDR3 has 16 residues. Germline loops: CDR1 SGHAT, CDR2 FQNNGV. The CDR3 loop reads CASSLRSGGEEETQYF. Here the CDR3 DNA reads TGTGCCAGCAGTTTGCGTAGCGGGGGGGAAGAAGAGACCCAGTACTTC.

Here the CDR3 reads CASKTMGLAGVNEQFF. DNA of the CDR3: TGTGCCAGCAAAACGATGGGACTAGCGGGAGTCAATGAGCAGTTCTTC. The rearrangement joins TRBV28 to TRBJ2-1; TRBD2 matches at 14 bases. V was pared by 7 bases and J by 6 bases, with 8 bases of the junction left unmatched. This CDR3 is built from 16 residues. Germline-derived CDR1 and CDR2 are MDHEN and SYDVKM.

In nucleotides, the CDR3 is TGTGCCAGCAGTTACCGGGACAGTGACGGCTACACCTTC. As protein: CASSYRDSDGYTF. This chain uses TRBV12-3 or TRBV12-4 with TRBJ1-2; TRBD1 agrees at 7 bases. This CDR3 is 13 amino acids long. The V segment lost 4 bases and the J segment 8 bases; nucleotides outside the gene matches: 7.

The V call is TRBV6-5, the J call TRBJ2-7; the D gene is possibly TRBD1 (5 bases). V was trimmed by 6 bases and J by 6 bases, leaving 21 bases between them. CDR1 and CDR2 (germline): MNHEY, SVGAGI. CDR3 length: 15 residues. The CDR3 coding sequence is TGTGCCAGCAGAGACACGGCCCAGGGCCTTGGCGAGCAGTACTTC. As protein: CASRDTAQGLGEQYF.

In this sample, this clone turned up a few times. The rearrangement links TRBV11-2 to TRBJ1-4, with a possible D match to TRBD1 (6 bases). The CDR3 spans 14 residues. Between the trimmed V and J ends, which lost 1 base and 7 bases, there was a span of 10 bases. Germline V CDR1 and CDR2: SGHAT, FQNNGV. The CDR3 sequence is CASSLGGGAEKLFF. CDR3 coding DNA: TGTGCCAGCAGCTTAGGAGGGGGGGCTGAAAAACTGTTTTTT. The whole variable domain, filled in from reference TRBV11-2 and TRBJ1-4, reads EAGVAQSPRYKIIEKRQSVAFWCNPISGHATLYWYQQILGQGPKLLIQFQNNGVVDDSQLPKDRFSAERLKGVDSTLKIQPAKLEDSAVYLCASSLGGGAEKLFFGSGTQLSVL.

The chain uses TRBV3-1 (or the pseudogene TRBV3-2) and TRBJ2-5; 11 bases are a match to TRBD2. Germline-derived CDR1 and CDR2 are LGHDT and YNNKEL (reference sequence). J lost 2 bases, V lost 5 bases, and 7 bases had no gene match. The CDR3 is 16 amino acids. CDR3 DNA sequence: TGTGCCAGCAGCTATGGACTAGCGGGTAGGCAAGAGACCCAGTACTTC. It codes for CASSYGLAGRQETQYF.

This chain joins TRBV12-3 or TRBV12-4 and TRBJ1-3; possible D gene TRBD1, 6 bases. Trimming shortened V by 7 bases and J by 0 bases, and 7 bases separated the two germline ends. The CDR3 is made up of 13 amino acids. The CDR3 protein is CASKDSSGNTIYF. DNA for the CDR3: TGTGCCAGCAAGGACAGCTCTGGAAACACCATATATTTT.

This sequence joins TRBV3-1 (or the pseudogene TRBV3-2) and TRBJ2-7; 13 positions agree with TRBD2. CDR3 length: 15 residues. Germline V gene sequence: CDR1 LGHDT, CDR2 YNNKEL (reference sequence). Trimming took 8 bases from V and 4 from J; bases not matched to a gene: 8. Here the CDR3 DNA reads TGTGCCAGCTCTTCTACTAGCGGGGGGGCTTACGAGCAGTACTTC. This translates into CASSSTSGGAYEQYF.

The V call is TRBV20-1, the J call TRBJ1-5; D is possibly TRBD1 (5 bases). CDR3 length: 14 residues. The ends were cut back, 3 bases at V and 0 bases at J, with 9 bases in the middle. Per germline, CDR1 DFQATT and CDR2 SNEGSKA (reference sequence). DNA of the CDR3: TGCAGTGCTAGTCCCGGGGGTAGCAATCAGCCCCAGCATTTT. Its translation is CSASPGGSNQPQHF.

J is TRBJ1-3 and V is TRBV3-1 (or the pseudogene TRBV3-2), with 7 bases lining up with TRBD1. The V gene's germline CDR1 is LGHDT and CDR2 YNNKEL (reference sequence). The CDR3 runs to 15 residues. The ends lost 5 bases at V and 4 bases at J; junction bases unmatched: 8. The CDR3 region has the DNA TGTGCCAGCAGCAGAGGGGGACAGCTCGGAAACACCATATATTTT. Translation gives CASSRGGQLGNTIYF.

The chain uses TRBV18 and TRBJ2-1; 12 positions match TRBD2. Germline CDR1 reads KGHSH; CDR2 reads LQKENI. This CDR3 has 16 residues. The ends lost 2 bases at V and 3 bases at J; junction bases unmatched: 2. CDR3 nucleotides: TGTGCCAGCTCACCAATGACTAGCGGGAGCTACAATGAGCAGTTCTTC. It is translated as CASSPMTSGSYNEQFF.

Note on this clone: Other nucleotide sequences in the sample specify the same CDR3. This chain connects TRBV19 to TRBJ1-2, with 9 bases lining up with TRBD1. CDR3 length: 14 amino acids. The V and J ends lost 6 bases and 3 bases, in that order; junction bases with no gene match: 5. CDR1 and CDR2 (germline): LNHDA, SQIVND (reference sequence). In nucleotides, the CDR3 is TGTGCCAGTAGACCGGGACAGGGTTACTATGGCTACACCTTC. Protein: CASRPGQGYYGYTF.

This chain joins TRBV10-3 and TRBJ1-3; 9 bases match TRBD1. CDR3 size: 15 residues. Germline V CDR1 and CDR2: ENHRY, SYGVKD. Unmatched junction bases numbered 1, after V lost 2 bases and J lost 2 bases. The CDR3 region has the DNA TGTGCCATCAGTGAGGGGACAGGGACTGGAAACACCATATATTTT. It is translated as CAISEGTGTGNTIYF.

This clone showed up just once. V gene TRBV2 combines with J gene TRBJ1-1, with D hard to call. The CDR3 has 12 amino acids. V was pared by 8 bases and J by 2 bases, with 9 bases between. Per the germline V gene, CDR1 is SNHLY and CDR2 is FYNNEI. CDR3: CASHVANTEAFF. In nucleotides, the CDR3 is TGTGCCAGCCATGTGGCTAACACTGAAGCTTTCTTT.